These T cell receptor beta chains were read from a single sample in a study of patients and donors after allogeneic stem cell transplantation. Each CDR3 protein gets one entry after TCRdb re-called the RT-PCR reads with MiXCR. The repertoire holds about 960,000 distinct CDR3 sequences, with roughly 17% as singletons. The sample comprised blood, either unsorted or a sorted T cell fraction (not recorded which). These receptors originate from a human donor who was either an allogeneic HSCT recipient or a stem cell or donor lymphocyte infusion donor (not recorded which). It is not recorded whose cells these are; they may come from a transplant donor. The CDR3 runs from the conserved cysteine through the conserved F or W. Fields, in order: V gene, CDR3 protein.

>TRBV2
CASSGGQGSHNEQFF
>TRBV7-2
CASSGPWDGSGELFF
>TRBV6-2/TRBV6-3
CASTRQGTTEAFF
>TRBV29-1
CSVVLRRTSLETQYF
>TRBV18
CASSPTRGDSGNTIYF
>TRBV6-5
CASSWDRPTDTQYF
>TRBV4-1
CASGDRGKRDTQYF
>TRBV7-9
CASSPIAGEQETQYF
>TRBV7-8
CASSPRDGGYSNQPQHF
>TRBV4-2
CASSLAGGNDEQFF
>TRBV20-1
CSATRGLGNTEAFF
>TRBV4-2
CASSQTPGLAGGLAKNIQYF
>TRBV19
CASSTDPYEQYF
>TRBV15
CATSSGTDTQYF
>TRBV12-5
CASGPGRPSSYEQYF
>TRBV27
CARNTGYNSYEQYF
>TRBV20-1
CSAPGTTNNEQFF
>TRBV12-3/TRBV12-4
CASSLGGSRGGYTF
>TRBV5-6
CASSADVMNTEAFF
>TRBV10-2
CASRPGTGGSGELFF
>TRBV2
CASTKERGVDYEQYF
>TRBV5-1
CASTLTGTPRGDTQYF
>TRBV12-3/TRBV12-4
CASSVFPYNEQFF
>TRBV24-1
CATSDARQGGEQYF
>TRBV6-1
CASSGVGPDFVWEQYF
>TRBV2
CASRVTWPAEQYF
>TRBV3-1
CASSKRGREGLAFF
>TRBV12-3/TRBV12-4
CASGGTGNNEQFF
>TRBV14
CASSRLTGGAYTEAFF
>TRBV6-1
CASTPQPNRGWHSPLHF
>TRBV12-3/TRBV12-4
CASRRQFLAGELFF
>TRBV9
CASSVGRDGTDTQYF
>TRBV20-1
CSARRGREDEQYF
>TRBV20-1
CSARGDKEKLFF
>TRBV2
CASRGSGGFTDTQYF
>TRBV5-6
CASSTGLPLRYEQYF
>TRBV15
CATSREQGNYGYTF
>TRBV5-1
CASSPRASSYNEQFF